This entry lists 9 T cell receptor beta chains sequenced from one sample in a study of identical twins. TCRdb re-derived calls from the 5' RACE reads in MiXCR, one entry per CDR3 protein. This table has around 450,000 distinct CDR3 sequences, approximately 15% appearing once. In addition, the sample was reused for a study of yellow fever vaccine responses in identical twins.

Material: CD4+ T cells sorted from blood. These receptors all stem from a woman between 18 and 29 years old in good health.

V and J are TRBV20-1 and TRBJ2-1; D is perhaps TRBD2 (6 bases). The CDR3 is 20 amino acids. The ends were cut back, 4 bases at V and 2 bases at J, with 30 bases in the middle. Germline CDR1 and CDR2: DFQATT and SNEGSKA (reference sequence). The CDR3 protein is CSAISLGPNTRDLAYNEQFF. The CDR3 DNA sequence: TGCAGTGCTATTTCCCTCGGTCCTAATACCCGGGACTTAGCCTACAATGAGCAGTTCTTC.

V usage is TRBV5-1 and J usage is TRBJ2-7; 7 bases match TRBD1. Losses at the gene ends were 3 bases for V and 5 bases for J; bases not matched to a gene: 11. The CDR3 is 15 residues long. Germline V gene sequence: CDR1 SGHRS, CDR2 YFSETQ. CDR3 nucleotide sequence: TGCGCCAGCAGCTGGGACCCGACAGGGATCGACGAGCAGTACTTC. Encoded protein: CASSWDPTGIDEQYF. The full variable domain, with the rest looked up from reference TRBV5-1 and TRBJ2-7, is KAGVTQTPRYLIKTRGQQVTLSCSPISGHRSVSWYQQTPGQGLQFLFEYFSETQRNKGNFPGRFSGRQFSNSRSEMNVSTLELGDSALYLCASSWDPTGIDEQYFGPGTRLTVT.

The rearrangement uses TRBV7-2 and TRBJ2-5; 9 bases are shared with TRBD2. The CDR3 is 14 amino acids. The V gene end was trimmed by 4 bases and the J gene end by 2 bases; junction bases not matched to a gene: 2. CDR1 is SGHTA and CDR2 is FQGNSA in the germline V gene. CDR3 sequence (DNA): TGTGCCAGCAGCTCTAGCGGGAAACAAGAGACCCAGTACTTC. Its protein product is CASSSSGKQETQYF.

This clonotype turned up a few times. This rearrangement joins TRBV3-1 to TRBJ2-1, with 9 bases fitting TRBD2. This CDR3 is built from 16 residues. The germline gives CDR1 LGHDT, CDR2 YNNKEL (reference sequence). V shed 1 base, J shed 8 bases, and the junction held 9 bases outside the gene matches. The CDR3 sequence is CASSQGASGVLDEQFF. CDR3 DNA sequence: TGTGCCAGCAGCCAAGGTGCTAGCGGGGTTTTGGATGAGCAGTTCTTC.

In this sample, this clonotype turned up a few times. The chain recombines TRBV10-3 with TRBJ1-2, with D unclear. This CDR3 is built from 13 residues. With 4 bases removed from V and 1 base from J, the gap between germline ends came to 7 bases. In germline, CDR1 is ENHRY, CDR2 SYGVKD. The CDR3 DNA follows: TGTGCCATCAGTGCAACGAATAACTATGGCTACACCTTC. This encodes CAISATNNYGYTF.

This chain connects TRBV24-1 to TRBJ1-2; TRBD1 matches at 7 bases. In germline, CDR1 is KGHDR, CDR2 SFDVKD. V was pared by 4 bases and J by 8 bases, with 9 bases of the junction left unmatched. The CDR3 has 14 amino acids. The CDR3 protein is CATSDHSTGHGYTF. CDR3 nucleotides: TGTGCCACCAGTGACCACTCGACAGGGCACGGCTACACCTTC.

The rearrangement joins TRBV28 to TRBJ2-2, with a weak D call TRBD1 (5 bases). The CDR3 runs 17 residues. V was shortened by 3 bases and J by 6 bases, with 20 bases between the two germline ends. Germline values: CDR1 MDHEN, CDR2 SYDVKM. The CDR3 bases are TGTGCCAGCAGTTTCTCAGCTACAGGCCCGGGTGCCGGGGAGCTGTTTTTT. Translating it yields CASSFSATGPGAGELFF.

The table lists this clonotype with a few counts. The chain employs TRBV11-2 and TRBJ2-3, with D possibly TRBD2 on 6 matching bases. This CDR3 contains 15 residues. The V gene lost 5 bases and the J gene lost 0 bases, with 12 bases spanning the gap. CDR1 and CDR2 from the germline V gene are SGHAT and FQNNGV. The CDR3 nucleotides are TGTGCCAGCAGCGACCGGGACTTAAGCACAGATACGCAGTATTTT. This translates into CASSDRDLSTDTQYF.

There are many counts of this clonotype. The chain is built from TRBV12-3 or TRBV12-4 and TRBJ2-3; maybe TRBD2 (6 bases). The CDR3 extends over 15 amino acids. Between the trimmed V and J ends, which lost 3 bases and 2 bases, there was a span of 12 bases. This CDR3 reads CASSFSAGPTDTQYF. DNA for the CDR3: TGTGCCAGCAGTTTTTCGGCGGGACCCACAGATACGCAGTATTTT.